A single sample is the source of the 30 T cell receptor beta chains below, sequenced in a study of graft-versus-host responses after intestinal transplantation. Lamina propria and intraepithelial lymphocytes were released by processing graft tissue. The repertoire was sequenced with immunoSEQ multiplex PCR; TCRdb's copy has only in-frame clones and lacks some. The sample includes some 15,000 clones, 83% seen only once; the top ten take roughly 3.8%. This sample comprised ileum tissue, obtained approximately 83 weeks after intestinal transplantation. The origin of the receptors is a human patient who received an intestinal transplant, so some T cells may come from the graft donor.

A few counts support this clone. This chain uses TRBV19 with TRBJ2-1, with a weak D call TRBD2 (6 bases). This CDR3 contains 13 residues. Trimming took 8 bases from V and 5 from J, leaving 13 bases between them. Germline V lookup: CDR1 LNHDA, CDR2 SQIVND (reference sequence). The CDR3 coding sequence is TGTGCCAGTGTAACGGGGGACCACAATGAGCAGTTCTTC. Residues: CASVTGDHNEQFF.

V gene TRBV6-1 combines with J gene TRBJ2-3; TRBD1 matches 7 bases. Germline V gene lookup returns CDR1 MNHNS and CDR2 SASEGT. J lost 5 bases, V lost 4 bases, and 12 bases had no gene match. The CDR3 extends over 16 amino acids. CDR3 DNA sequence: TGTGCCAGCAGTGCAAGCCCGACAGGGCCGGGAGATACGCAGTATTTT. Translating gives CASSASPTGPGDTQYF.

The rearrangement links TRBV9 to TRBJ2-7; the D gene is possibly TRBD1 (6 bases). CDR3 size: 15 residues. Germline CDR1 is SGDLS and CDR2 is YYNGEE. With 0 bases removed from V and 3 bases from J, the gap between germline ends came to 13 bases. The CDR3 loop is CASSVDLGQDYEQYF. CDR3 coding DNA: TGTGCCAGCAGCGTAGACCTGGGACAAGACTACGAGCAGTACTTC.

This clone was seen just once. The CDR3 sequence: CASSPSEGGYADTQYF. Here the CDR3 DNA reads TGCGCCAGCAGCCCTTCAGAGGGGGGTTATGCAGATACGCAGTATTTT. The V and J genes are TRBV4-1 and TRBJ2-3; D is possibly TRBD1 or TRBD2 (6 bases each). The CDR3 totals 16 residues. Per germline, CDR1 MGHRA and CDR2 YSYEKL. V lost 4 bases and J lost 4, with 18 bases in between.

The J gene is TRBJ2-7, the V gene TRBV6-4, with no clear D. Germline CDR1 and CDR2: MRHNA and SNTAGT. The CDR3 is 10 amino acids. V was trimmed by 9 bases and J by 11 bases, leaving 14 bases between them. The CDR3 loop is CARRPYGEYF. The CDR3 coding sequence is TGTGCCAGAAGACCGTATGGGGAGTACTTC.

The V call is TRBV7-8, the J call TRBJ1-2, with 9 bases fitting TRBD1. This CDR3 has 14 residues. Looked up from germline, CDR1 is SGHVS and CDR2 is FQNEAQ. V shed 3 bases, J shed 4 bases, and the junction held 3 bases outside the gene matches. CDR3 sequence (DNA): TGTGCCAGCAGCTTTGGGACAGGGATCTATGGCTACACCTTC. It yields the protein CASSFGTGIYGYTF.

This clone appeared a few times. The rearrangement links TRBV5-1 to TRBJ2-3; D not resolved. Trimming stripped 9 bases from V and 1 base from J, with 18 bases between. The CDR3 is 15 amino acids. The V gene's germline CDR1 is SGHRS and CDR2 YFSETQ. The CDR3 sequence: CATHSGNVGTDTQYF. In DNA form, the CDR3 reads TGCGCCACCCACTCTGGAAATGTCGGCACAGATACGCAGTATTTT.

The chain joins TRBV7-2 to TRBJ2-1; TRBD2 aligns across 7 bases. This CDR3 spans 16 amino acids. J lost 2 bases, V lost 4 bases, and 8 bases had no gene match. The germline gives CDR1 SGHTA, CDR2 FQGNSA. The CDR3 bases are TGTGCCAGCAGCTCTTGGGCTAGCGGCACCTACAATGAGCAGTTCTTC. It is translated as CASSSWASGTYNEQFF.

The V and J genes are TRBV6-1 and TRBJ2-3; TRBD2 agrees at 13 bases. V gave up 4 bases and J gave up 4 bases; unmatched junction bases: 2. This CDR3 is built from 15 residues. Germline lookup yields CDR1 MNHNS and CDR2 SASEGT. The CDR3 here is CASSVGLAGADTQYF. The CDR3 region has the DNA TGTGCCAGCAGTGTTGGACTAGCGGGGGCAGATACGCAGTATTTT.

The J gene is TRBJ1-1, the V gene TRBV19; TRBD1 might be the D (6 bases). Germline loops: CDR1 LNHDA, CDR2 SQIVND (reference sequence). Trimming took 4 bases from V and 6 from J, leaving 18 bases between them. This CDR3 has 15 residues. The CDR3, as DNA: TGTGCCAGTAGTACAGGTCAAAGGGGGAGGGCTGAAGCTTTCTTT. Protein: CASSTGQRGRAEAFF. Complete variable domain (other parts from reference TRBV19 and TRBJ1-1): DGGITQSPKYLFRKEGQNVTLSCEQNLNHDAMYWYRQDPGQGLRLIYYSQIVNDFQKGDIAEGYSVSREKKESFPLTVTSAQKNPTAFYLCASSTGQRGRAEAFFGQGTRLTVV.

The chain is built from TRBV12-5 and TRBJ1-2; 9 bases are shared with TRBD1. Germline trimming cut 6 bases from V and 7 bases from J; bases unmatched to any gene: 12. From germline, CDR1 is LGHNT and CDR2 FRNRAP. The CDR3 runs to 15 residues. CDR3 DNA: TGTGCTAGTGGCCCGGGACAGGGAGGAATCCGTGGCTACACCTTC. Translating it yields CASGPGQGGIRGYTF.

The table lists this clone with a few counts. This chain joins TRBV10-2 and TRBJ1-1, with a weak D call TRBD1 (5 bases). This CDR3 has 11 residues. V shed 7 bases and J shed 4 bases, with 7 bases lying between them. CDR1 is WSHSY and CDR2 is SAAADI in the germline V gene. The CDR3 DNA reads TGCGCCAGCACGGGGGGCACTGAAGCTTTCTTT. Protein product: CASTGGTEAFF.

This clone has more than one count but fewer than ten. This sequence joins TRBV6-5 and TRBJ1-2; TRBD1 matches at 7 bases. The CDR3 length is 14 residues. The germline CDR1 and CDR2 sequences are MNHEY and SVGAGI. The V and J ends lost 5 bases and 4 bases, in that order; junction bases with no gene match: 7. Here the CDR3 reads CASSETGTVYGYTF. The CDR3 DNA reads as TGTGCCAGCAGTGAAACCGGGACAGTCTATGGCTACACCTTC.

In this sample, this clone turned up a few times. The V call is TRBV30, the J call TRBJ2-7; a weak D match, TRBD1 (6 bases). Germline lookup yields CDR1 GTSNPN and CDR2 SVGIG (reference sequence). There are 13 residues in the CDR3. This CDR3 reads CACGQTNSYEQYF. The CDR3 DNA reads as TGTGCTTGTGGACAGACTAACTCCTACGAGCAGTACTTC.

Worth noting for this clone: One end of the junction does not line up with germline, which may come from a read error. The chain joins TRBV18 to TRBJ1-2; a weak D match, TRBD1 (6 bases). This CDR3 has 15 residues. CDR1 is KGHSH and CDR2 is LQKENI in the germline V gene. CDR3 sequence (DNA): TGTGCCAGCTCAGACACAGGGTACGCTAACTATGGCAACACCTTC. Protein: CASSDTGYANYGNTF.

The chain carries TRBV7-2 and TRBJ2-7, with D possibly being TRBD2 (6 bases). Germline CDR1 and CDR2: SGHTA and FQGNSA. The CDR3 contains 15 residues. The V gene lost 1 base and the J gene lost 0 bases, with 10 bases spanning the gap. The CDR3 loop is CASSLGGGISYEQYF. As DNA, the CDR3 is TGTGCCAGCAGCTTAGGAGGAGGGATCTCCTACGAGCAGTACTTC.

CDR3 sequence: CASSGSGGTDTQYF. CDR3 sequence (DNA): TGTGCCAGCTCAGGGTCAGGGGGCACAGATACGCAGTATTTT. This rearrangement joins TRBV18 to TRBJ2-3, with a possible D match to TRBD1 (6 bases). Between the trimmed V and J ends, which lost 5 bases and 1 base, there was a span of 10 bases. Germline lookup yields CDR1 KGHSH and CDR2 LQKENI. The CDR3 is made up of 14 amino acids.

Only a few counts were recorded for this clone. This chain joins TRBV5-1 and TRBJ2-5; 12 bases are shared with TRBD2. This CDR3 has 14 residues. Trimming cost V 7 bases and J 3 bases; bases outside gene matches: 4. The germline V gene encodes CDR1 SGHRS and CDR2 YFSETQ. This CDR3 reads CASARTSGEETQYF. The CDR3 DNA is TGCGCCAGCGCAAGGACTAGCGGGGAAGAGACCCAGTACTTC.

DNA for the CDR3: TGTGCCAGCAGCCAAGGGGTACCGGGACAGGGAGGAGGCTACACCTTC. It codes for CASSQGVPGQGGGYTF. The chain carries TRBV4-2 and TRBJ1-2, with 9 positions matching TRBD1. Unmatched junction bases numbered 11, after V lost 1 base and J lost 8 bases. The CDR3 extends over 16 amino acids. Germline loops: CDR1 LGHNA, CDR2 YNFKEQ.

CDR3: CASSYQSNQPQHF. CDR3 nucleotide sequence: TGTGCCAGCAGCTACCAGAGCAATCAGCCCCAGCATTTT. V usage is TRBV7-2 and J usage is TRBJ1-5; D gene uncertain. Trimming removed 4 bases at V and 1 base at J, with 5 bases between. CDR1 is SGHTA, CDR2 FQGNSA, per germline. The CDR3 runs 13 residues.

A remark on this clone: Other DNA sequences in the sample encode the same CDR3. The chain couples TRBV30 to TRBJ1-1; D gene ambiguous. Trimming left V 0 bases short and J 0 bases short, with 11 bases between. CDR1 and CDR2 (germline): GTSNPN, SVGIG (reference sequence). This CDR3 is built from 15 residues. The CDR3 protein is CAWSVFPLLNTEAFF. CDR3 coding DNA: TGTGCCTGGAGTGTATTTCCATTGCTGAACACTGAAGCTTTCTTT.

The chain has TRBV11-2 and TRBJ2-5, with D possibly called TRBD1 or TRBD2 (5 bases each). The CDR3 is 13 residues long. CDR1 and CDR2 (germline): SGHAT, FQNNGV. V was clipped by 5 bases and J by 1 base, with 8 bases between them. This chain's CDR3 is CASSQGRQETQYF. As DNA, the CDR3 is TGTGCCAGCAGCCAGGGACGCCAAGAGACCCAGTACTTC.

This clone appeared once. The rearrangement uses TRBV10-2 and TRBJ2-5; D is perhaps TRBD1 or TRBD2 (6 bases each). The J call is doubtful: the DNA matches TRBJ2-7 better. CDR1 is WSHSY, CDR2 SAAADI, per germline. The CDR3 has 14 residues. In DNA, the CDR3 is TGCGCCAGCAGTGAACCGGGGGCTTCCTACGAGCAGTACTTC. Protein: CASSEPGASYEQYF.

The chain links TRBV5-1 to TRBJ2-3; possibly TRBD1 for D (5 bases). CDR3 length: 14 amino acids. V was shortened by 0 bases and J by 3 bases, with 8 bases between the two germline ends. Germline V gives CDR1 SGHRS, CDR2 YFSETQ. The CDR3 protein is CASSLGQSTDTQYF. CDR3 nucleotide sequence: TGCGCCAGCAGCTTGGGACAGTCTACAGATACGCAGTATTTT.

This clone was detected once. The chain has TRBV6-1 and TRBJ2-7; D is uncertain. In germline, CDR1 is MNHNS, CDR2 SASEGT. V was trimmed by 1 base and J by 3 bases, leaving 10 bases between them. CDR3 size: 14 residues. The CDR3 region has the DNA TGTGCCAGCAGTGAAGAGTGGAAGTACTACGAGCAGTACTTC. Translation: CASSEEWKYYEQYF.

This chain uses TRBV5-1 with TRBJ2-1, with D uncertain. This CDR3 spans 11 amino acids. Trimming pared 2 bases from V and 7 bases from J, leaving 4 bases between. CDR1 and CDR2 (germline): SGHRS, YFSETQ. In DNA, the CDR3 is TGCGCCAGCAGCTTTAGTAATGAGCAGTTCTTC. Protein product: CASSFSNEQFF.

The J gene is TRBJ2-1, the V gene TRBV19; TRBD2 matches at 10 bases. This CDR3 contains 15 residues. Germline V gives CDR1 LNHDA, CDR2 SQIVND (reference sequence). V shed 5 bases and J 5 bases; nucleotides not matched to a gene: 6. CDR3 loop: CASSRTSGENNEQFF. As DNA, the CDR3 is TGTGCCAGTAGTCGTACTAGCGGGGAGAACAATGAGCAGTTCTTC. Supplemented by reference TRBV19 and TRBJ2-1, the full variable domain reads DGGITQSPKYLFRKEGQNVTLSCEQNLNHDAMYWYRQDPGQGLRLIYYSQIVNDFQKGDIAEGYSVSREKKESFPLTVTSAQKNPTAFYLCASSRTSGENNEQFFGPGTRLTVL.

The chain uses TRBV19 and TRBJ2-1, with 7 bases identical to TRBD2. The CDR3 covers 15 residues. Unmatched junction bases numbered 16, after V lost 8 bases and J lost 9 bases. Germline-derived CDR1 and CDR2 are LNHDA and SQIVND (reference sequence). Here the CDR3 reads CASLAAGDALREQFF. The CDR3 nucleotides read TGTGCCAGTTTGGCCGCGGGGGACGCCTTACGTGAGCAGTTCTTC.

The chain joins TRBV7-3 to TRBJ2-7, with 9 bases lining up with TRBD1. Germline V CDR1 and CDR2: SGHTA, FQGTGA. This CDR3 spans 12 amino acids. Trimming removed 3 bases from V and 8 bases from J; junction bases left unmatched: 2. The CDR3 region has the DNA TGTGCCAGCAGCTTTGACAGGGGGAAGCAGTACTTC. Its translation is CASSFDRGKQYF.

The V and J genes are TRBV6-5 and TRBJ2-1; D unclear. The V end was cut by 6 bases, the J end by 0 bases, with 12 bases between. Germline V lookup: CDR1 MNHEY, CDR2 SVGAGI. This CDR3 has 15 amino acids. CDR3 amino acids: CASRSGGSSYNEQFF. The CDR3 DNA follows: TGTGCCAGCAGGTCAGGCGGAAGCTCCTACAATGAGCAGTTCTTC.